The present entry profiles one TCR beta chain with its context. Its antigen is undetermined. The CDR3 runs to 12 residues. Per the germline V gene, CDR1 is ENHRY and CDR2 is SYGVKD. Trimming stripped 3 bases from V and 5 bases from J, with 4 bases between. The data originate from a study of blood T cells in healthy people across ages. Together with a sample-barcoded 5' primer, a J-beta primer mix was included in a second PCR lasting about 7 to 12 cycles. A template-switch adaptor that had 12 random nucleotides put a tag on each cDNA molecule. TCRdb re-analysed the 5' RACE reads in MiXCR, keeping a single row per CDR3 protein. The sample contains about 810,000 distinct CDR3 sequences, 35% to 40% of which appear only once. Study-level findings and limits: There were more naive CD4+ cells and higher diversity in long-lived donors than in aged donors.

The chain combines TRBV10-3 with TRBJ1-4; D call uncertain. Sequencing was done on a sample of blood. The clonotype originates from a man between 18 and 29 years old in good health. The CDR3 nucleotides are TGTGCCATCAGTGACAAGAATGAAAAACTGTTTTTT. It specifies CAISDKNEKLFF.